The clone carrying this TCR beta chain was observed a few times. Its antigen is not identified. Amplification of TCR beta CDR3 regions used RNA as the template. A first-round RT-PCR of the TCR CDR3 used the HTBI primer set. Using its own MiXCR run on the multiplex PCR reads, TCRdb lists one record per CDR3 protein. The sample records roughly 350,000 distinct CDR3 sequences, about 15% being singletons. The sample comes from a study of T cells in Graves' hyperthyroidism and ophthalmopathy. The junction had 9 bases not matched to a gene; V was cut back by 1 base and J by 8 bases. Germline CDR1 LGHDT, CDR2 YNNKEL (reference sequence). The CDR3 covers 17 residues. The diagnoses drew upon clinical symptoms, serum thyroxine and TRAb, thyroid ultrasound and orbital computed tomography. Fresh 10 ml peripheral blood yielded PBMCs. Study conclusions and caveats: The model anticipated ophthalmopathy a median about 6.5 months pre-onset.

This chain links TRBV3-1 with TRBJ2-1; 12 positions match TRBD2. The sequence was collected from a woman younger than 45 with Graves' hyperthyroidism. The sequenced sample consisted of blood. The CDR3 loop reads CASSQGLLAGGWDEQFF. DNA of the CDR3: TGTGCCAGCAGCCAAGGCCTACTAGCGGGAGGCTGGGATGAGCAGTTCTTC.